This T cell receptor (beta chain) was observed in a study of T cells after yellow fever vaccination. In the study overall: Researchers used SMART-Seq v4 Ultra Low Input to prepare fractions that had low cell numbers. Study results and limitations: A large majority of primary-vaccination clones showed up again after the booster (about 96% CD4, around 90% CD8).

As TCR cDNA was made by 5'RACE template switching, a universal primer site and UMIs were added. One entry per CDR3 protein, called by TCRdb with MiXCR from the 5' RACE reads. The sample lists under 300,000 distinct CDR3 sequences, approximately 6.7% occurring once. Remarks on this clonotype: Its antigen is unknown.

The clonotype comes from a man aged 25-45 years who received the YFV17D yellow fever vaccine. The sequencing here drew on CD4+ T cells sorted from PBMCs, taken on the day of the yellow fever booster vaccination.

The CDR3 sequence: CASSTSAESEQFF. The CDR3, as DNA: TGTGCCAGCAGCACTTCAGCGGAGAGTGAGCAGTTCTTC. The rearrangement links TRBV9 to TRBJ2-1; weak D call: TRBD2 (5 bases). Germline V lookup: CDR1 SGDLS, CDR2 YYNGEE. CDR3 length: 13 amino acids. V was pared by 4 bases and J by 9 bases, with 14 bases between.